The 8 T cell receptor beta chains presented below share a single source sample, sequenced in a study of T cell changes during pregnancy in multiple sclerosis. Clones were sequenced by immunoSEQ multiplex PCR, and TCRdb holds only the in-frame ones, with some missing. This sample carries about 70,000 clones, over 90% of them seen once, and the ten largest clones take 0.25% to 0.3%. The specimen comprised CD4+ T cells from peripheral blood mononuclear cells, sampled after pregnancy. These receptors were taken from a female donor with multiple sclerosis, enrolled in a pregnancy study.

The rearrangement links TRBV7-3 to TRBJ1-1; 10 nucleotides line up with TRBD1. This CDR3 is 14 amino acids long. Germline V gives CDR1 SGHTA, CDR2 FQGTGA. V trimming: 5 bases; J trimming: 8 bases; junction bases outside the gene matches: 8. CDR3 loop: CASSPGTGVSEAFF. The CDR3 DNA reads TGTGCCAGCAGCCCCGGGACAGGGGTTTCGGAAGCTTTCTTT.

The J gene is TRBJ1-2, the V gene TRBV18, with 7 bases identical to TRBD1. Losses at the gene ends were 3 bases for V and 4 bases for J; bases not matched to a gene: 5. The CDR3 has 14 amino acids. Per germline, CDR1 KGHSH and CDR2 LQKENI. For the CDR3, the DNA is TGTGCCAGCTCACCGCGGGACAGACCCTATGGCTACACCTTC. Translating it yields CASSPRDRPYGYTF.

As DNA, the CDR3 is TGTGCCAGCAGTCATTGGCCCCGCAATGAAAAACTGTTTTTT. Translated, it gives CASSHWPRNEKLFF. This rearrangement joins TRBV27 to TRBJ1-4; no clear D. Germline CDR1 is MNHEY and CDR2 is SMNVEV (reference sequence). V gave up 5 bases and J gave up 5 bases, with 12 bases separating them. The CDR3 sequence is 14 residues long.

This rearrangement joins TRBV28 to TRBJ1-4, with 8 nucleotides matching TRBD1. CDR3 length equals 15 residues. V was clipped by 5 bases and J by 12 bases; unmatched bases: 14. Germline V lookup: CDR1 MDHEN, CDR2 SYDVKM. CDR3 coding DNA: TGTGCCAGCAGTCCCAGGACAGGGCGCTTGGTAGAACTGTTTTTT. It encodes CASSPRTGRLVELFF.

This chain connects TRBV6-6 to TRBJ2-7, with 11 bases aligning to TRBD1. CDR1 is MNHNY and CDR2 is SVGAGI in the germline V gene (reference sequence). The CDR3 covers 15 residues. Unmatched junction bases numbered 4, after V lost 5 bases and J lost 1 base. The CDR3 sequence is CASSNGQGASYEQYF. The CDR3 nucleotides read TGTGCCAGCAGTAATGGACAGGGGGCTTCCTACGAGCAGTACTTC.

The genes are TRBV12-5 and TRBJ1-2; 8 nucleotides align to TRBD1. CDR3 length: 14 amino acids. CDR1 is LGHNT, CDR2 FRNRAP, per germline. J lost 3 bases, V lost 1 base, and 1 base had no gene match. The CDR3 bases are TGTGCTAGTGGTTTGGACAGGGGGTACTATGGCTACACCTTC. Its translation: CASGLDRGYYGYTF.

This clone showed up just once. The gene calls are TRBV7-8 and TRBJ1-6; TRBD1 matches 7 bases. The V segment lost 5 bases and the J segment 8 bases; nucleotides outside the gene matches: 6. The CDR3 contains 14 residues. The germline V gene encodes CDR1 SGHVS and CDR2 FQNEAQ. Here the CDR3 reads CASSPGTAYSPLHF. As DNA, the CDR3 is TGTGCCAGCAGCCCGGGGACAGCCTATTCACCCCTCCACTTT.

The J gene is TRBJ2-4, the V gene TRBV15; tentative D call: TRBD1 (6 bases). CDR3 length equals 18 residues. The V and J ends lost 1 base and 0 bases respectively, with 16 bases between them. Germline assignment: CDR1 LNHNV and CDR2 YYDKDF (reference sequence). Written as DNA, the CDR3 is TGTGCCACCAGCAGAGTAGTCGGACAGTCGGGAGCCAAAAACATTCAGTACTTC. Its protein is CATSRVVGQSGAKNIQYF. Combining the CDR3 with reference TRBV15 and TRBJ2-4 gives the whole variable domain DAMVIQNPRYQVTQFGKPVTLSCSQTLNHNVMYWYQQKSSQAPKLLFHYYDKDFNNEADTPDNFQSRRPNTSFCFLDIRSPGLGDTAMYLCATSRVVGQSGAKNIQYFGAGTRLSVL.